Given below is one TCR beta chain in context. Its antigen is unknown. The data stem from a study of beta chain features in type 1 diabetes. Study-wide results and limits: There was a possibility that cDNA sequencing over-represented cells with high TCR expression.

Sorting gave populations that all exceeded 98% purity. Of the isolated RNA, all was reverse transcribed, and so the sequenced material was expressed TCRB transcripts. Produced via immunoSEQ multiplex PCR; TCRdb's table is partial and in-frame only. The repertoire includes 350,000 to 450,000 clones, approximately 13% of them detected once, and under 0.04% sits in the top ten. V trimming: 0 bases; J trimming: 4 bases; junction bases outside the gene matches: 6. Germline V gene sequence: CDR1 SGHNT, CDR2 YYREEE (reference sequence). This CDR3 region has 16 residues. The sequenced material came from naive CD4+ T cells from blood. The origin of this receptor is a man aged 25 to 40 in good health. The gene calls are TRBV5-4 and TRBJ1-2; 10 nucleotides align to TRBD1. Here the CDR3 DNA reads TGTGCCAGCAGCTTGGAGGGGACAGGGGCCACCTATGGCTACACCTTC. Amino acid sequence: CASSLEGTGATYGYTF.